This T cell receptor beta chain appears in the sequencing data of a study of cytomegalovirus exposure and HLA in healthy donors. Here immunoSEQ multiplex PCR was the method, and the copy in TCRdb shows in-frame clones only, minus some. The sample comprises 50,000 to 80,000 clones, roughly 96% of which are singletons, and approximately 6% rests with the top ten. The germline CDR1 and CDR2 sequences are SEHNR and FQNEAQ (reference sequence). The CDR3 is made up of 13 amino acids. Between the trimmed V and J ends, which lost 1 base and 7 bases, there was a span of 11 bases. A remark on this clone: Its antigen remains unknown.

Notes on the study in general: The classifier was said to identify cytomegalovirus status with high specificity and sensitivity. The authors listed approximately 150 TCR beta chains as cytomegalovirus-associated. The authors confirmed in vitro that a few CMV-associated chains were specific for CMV antigens.

The sequence was obtained from a woman younger than 35 in good health and CMV-seropositive. Sample: PBMCs. V usage is TRBV7-9 and J usage is TRBJ2-7; D might be TRBD1 (6 bases). The DNA of the CDR3 is TGTGCCAGCAGCTTAGGACAGGCAGGAGAGCAGTACTTC. Amino acid sequence: CASSLGQAGEQYF.